These 24 T cell receptor beta chains were sequenced from one sample in a study of tumor-infiltrating lymphocytes in primary liver carcinoma. They got blood RNA out of unsorted whole blood and also pulled out germline DNA. Synthesis of TCR beta cDNA was carried out from about 540 ng total RNA with a constant-region primer. Three-round nested multiplex PCR performed with slightly modified ARM-PCR produced the TCR beta libraries. It was with TRBV1-TRBV30 forward primers and a C-beta reverse primer that the first two PCR rounds were run, at 10 to 11 cycles each. TCRdb re-derived calls from the multiplex PCR reads in MiXCR, one entry per CDR3 protein. The data contain 200,000 or so distinct CDR3 sequences, less than 75% of them singletons. Specimen: peripheral blood. The source is a woman in her fifties or sixties with primary liver carcinoma and hepatitis B virus infection.

As concerns this clonotype: One junction end disagrees with the germline gene, perhaps due to a read error. The chain combines TRBV29-1 with TRBJ2-1, with D tentatively TRBD2 (6 bases). Germline V gene data show CDR1 as SQVTM and CDR2 as ANQGSEA. The CDR3 covers 13 residues. The CDR3 reads CSIGSGSVYERFF. As DNA, the CDR3 is TGCAGCATTGGGTCCGGGAGCGTCTATGAGCGGTTCTTC.

This clonotype was recorded at least ten times. V usage is TRBV5-5 and J usage is TRBJ2-5; the match to TRBD1 covers 8 bases. The CDR3 length is 14 residues. V was clipped by 0 bases and J by 4 bases; unmatched bases: 2. Germline CDR1 reads SGHKS; CDR2 reads YYEKEE (reference sequence). The CDR3 spells CASSLGQGIETQYF. The CDR3 DNA is TGTGCCAGCAGCTTGGGACAGGGGATAGAGACCCAGTACTTC.

This clonotype was seen ten or more times. V is TRBV5-6 and J is TRBJ2-3; no firm D call. The CDR3 runs to 13 residues. Germline V lookup: CDR1 SGHDT, CDR2 YYEEEE. V was cut by 2 bases and J by 0 bases, with 4 bases left in between. The chain's CDR3 is CASSFESTDTQYF. The CDR3 DNA reads TGTGCCAGCAGCTTTGAAAGCACAGATACGCAGTATTTT.

About this clonotype itself: The junction departs from the called germline gene at one end, perhaps through a read error. This chain joins TRBV11-2 and TRBJ2-2, with D possibly being TRBD2 (5 bases). CDR1 SGHAT and CDR2 FQNNGV come from the germline V gene. CDR3 size: 15 residues. The CDR3 DNA reads TGTACCAGCAGCCACACCGAAGCTTACACCGGGAAGCTGTTTTTT. Translation gives CTSSHTEAYTGKLFF. Variable domain in full (rest from reference TRBV11-2 and TRBJ2-2): EAGVAQSPRYKIIEKRQSVAFWCNPISGHATLYWYQQILGQGPKLLIQFQNNGVVDDSQLPKDRFSAERLKGVDSTLKIQPAKLEDSAVYLCTSSHTEAYTGKLFFGEGSRLTVL.

In nucleotides, the CDR3 is TGTGCCAGCAGCGACAAATACAGGGGTAGCGAGCAGTACTTC. Encoded protein: CASSDKYRGSEQYF. This rearrangement joins TRBV11-1 to TRBJ2-7; the match to TRBD1 covers 7 bases. The CDR3 sequence is 14 residues long. V gave up 5 bases and J gave up 6 bases; unmatched junction bases: 10. The germline CDR1 and CDR2 sequences are SGHAT and FQDESV (reference sequence).

This sequence joins TRBV11-2 and TRBJ2-1; the D is unclear. The CDR3 extends over 15 amino acids. The germline V and J ends were trimmed by 3 bases and 7 bases, with 16 bases remaining between them. CDR1 is SGHAT and CDR2 is FQNNGV in the germline V gene. CDR3 coding DNA: TGTGCCAGCAGCTTGCCGGAATTATGGGAAAATGAGCAGTTCTTC. Translated, it gives CASSLPELWENEQFF.

The rearrangement links TRBV29-1 to TRBJ2-5; a possible D gene is TRBD2 (5 bases). The V end was cut by 7 bases, the J end by 1 base, with 13 bases between. Looked up from germline, CDR1 is SQVTM and CDR2 is ANQGSEA. There are 13 residues in the CDR3. Written as DNA, the CDR3 is TGCAGCGCGTATCCGGGATTCCAAGAGACCCAGTACTTC. This translates into CSAYPGFQETQYF. The full variable domain, with the rest looked up from reference TRBV29-1 and TRBJ2-5, is SAVISQKPSRDICQRGTSLTIQCQVDSQVTMMFWYRQQPGQSLTLIATANQGSEATYESGFVIDKFPISRPNLTFSTLTVSNMSPEDSSIYLCSAYPGFQETQYFGPGTRLLVL.

Concerning this clonotype itself: One end of the junction varies from germline; a read error may be responsible. The chain couples TRBV11-2 to TRBJ1-2; 10 nucleotides align to TRBD1. Germline-derived CDR1 and CDR2 are SGHAT and FQNNGV. This CDR3 is 15 amino acids long. The CDR3 here is CVSSLVPGTGDSYTF. CDR3 nucleotide sequence: TGTGTCAGCAGCTTAGTCCCCGGGACAGGGGACAGCTACACCTTC.

The rearrangement uses TRBV7-9 and TRBJ2-7; D gene uncertain. Trimming stripped 0 bases from V and 5 bases from J, with 8 bases between. The CDR3 totals 13 residues. From germline, CDR1 is SEHNR and CDR2 FQNEAQ (reference sequence). CDR3 amino acids: CASSLARVNEQYF. CDR3 in DNA: TGTGCCAGCAGCTTAGCGAGAGTCAACGAGCAGTACTTC.

Concerning this clonotype itself: At one end, the junction sequence differs from germline, possibly due to a read error. The gene calls are TRBV7-9 and TRBJ2-7; TRBD1 aligns across 10 bases. Germline loops: CDR1 SEHNR, CDR2 FQNEAQ (reference sequence). The CDR3 covers 16 residues. The CDR3 DNA sequence: TGTGCCGGCAGAATCGACTCCGGGACAGGGGTATACGAGCAGTACTTC. Its protein is CAGRIDSGTGVYEQYF.

On this clonotype: A read error is possible here, since a much larger clone lies one base away. The gene calls are TRBV6-2 or TRBV6-3 and TRBJ2-3, with D unclear. This CDR3 has 15 residues. With 7 bases removed from V and 0 bases from J, the gap between germline ends came to 14 bases. CDR1 is MNHEY, CDR2 SVGEGT, per germline. This chain's CDR3 is CASNSFDKSTDTQYF. The CDR3 DNA follows: TGTGCCAGCAACTCCTTCGACAAGAGCACAGATACGCAGTATTTT.

In this sample, this clonotype turned up a few times. This chain links TRBV7-9 with TRBJ1-4; a weak D match, TRBD1 (6 bases). The germline V gene has CDR1 SEHNR and CDR2 FQNEAQ (reference sequence). This CDR3 spans 13 amino acids. V was cut by 4 bases and J by 14 bases, with 17 bases left in between. The CDR3 here is CASSSGGLLGLFF. The CDR3 nucleotides read TGTGCCAGCAGCTCCGGGGGGCTTCTGGGGCTGTTTTTT.

CDR3: CASSTRTGGSQPQHF. CDR3 DNA: TGTGCCAGTAGTACCCGGACAGGGGGCAGTCAGCCCCAGCATTTT. The genes are TRBV19 and TRBJ1-5, with 11 bases lining up with TRBD1. This CDR3 comprises 15 residues. V lost 4 bases, J lost 6 bases, and 5 bases stayed unmatched. Germline V gene lookup returns CDR1 LNHDA and CDR2 SQIVND (reference sequence).

The chain joins TRBV28 to TRBJ1-2; TRBD1 agrees at 8 bases. V trimming: 3 bases; J trimming: 10 bases; junction bases outside the gene matches: 4. This CDR3 contains 12 residues. Per the germline V gene, CDR1 is MDHEN and CDR2 is SYDVKM. The CDR3 DNA sequence: TGTGCCAGCAGTTTTGGGGACAGGCCCTACACCTTC. It is translated as CASSFGDRPYTF.

The rearrangement joins TRBV7-9 to TRBJ2-6; 7 bases agree with TRBD1. With 1 base clipped from V and 10 bases from J, the junction kept 13 bases outside the gene matches. The CDR3 is 17 residues long. The germline V gene has CDR1 SEHNR and CDR2 FQNEAQ (reference sequence). The CDR3 DNA is TGTGCCAGCAGCTTAGATCGTAGGGGACAGTCACGTAACGTCCTGACTTTC. Amino acids: CASSLDRRGQSRNVLTF.

This clonotype was recorded many times. CDR3 in amino acids: CASSAAGELFF. In nucleotides, the CDR3 is TGTGCCAGCAGCGCCGCCGGGGAGCTGTTTTTT. This chain links TRBV11-1 with TRBJ2-2; D remains ambiguous. Trimming took 5 bases from V and 6 from J, leaving 4 bases between them. Germline lookup yields CDR1 SGHAT and CDR2 FQDESV (reference sequence). The CDR3 runs to 11 residues.

This clonotype was observed at least ten times. It may be a read error: a sequence one base away is much more abundant. This chain uses TRBV11-3 with TRBJ1-2; 10 nucleotides agree with TRBD1. Germline V gives CDR1 SGHNT, CDR2 YENEEA. The CDR3 has 14 residues. CDR3 in amino acids: CAGSFPTGGIGYTF. The CDR3 DNA reads as TGTGCCGGCAGCTTCCCGACAGGGGGCATTGGCTACACCTTC.

J is TRBJ2-1 and V is TRBV6-1; D tentatively fits TRBD1 or TRBD2 (6 bases each). This CDR3 region has 17 residues. Trimming took off 7 bases at V and 6 bases at J, with 25 bases between the two ends. Germline CDR1 MNHNS, CDR2 SASEGT. The chain's CDR3 is CASTVFGGTWGFNEQFF. The CDR3 bases are TGTGCCAGCACTGTTTTCGGAGGGACATGGGGATTCAATGAGCAGTTCTTC.

About this clonotype itself: A much larger clone lies one base from this, so it may be a read error. CDR3 amino acids: CASTKRGVDELFF. The CDR3, as DNA: TGTGCCAGCACAAAACGGGGGGTGGATGAGCTGTTCTTC. This rearrangement joins TRBV12-3 or TRBV12-4 to TRBJ2-1, with 7 bases matching TRBD2. CDR3 length equals 13 residues.

About this clonotype itself: The CDR3 does not end in the conserved phenylalanine or tryptophan, so this is likely a read error. V usage is TRBV4-1 and J usage is TRBJ1-3, with D hard to call. CDR3 length: 13 amino acids. V lost 3 bases to trimming and J lost 4 bases, with 7 bases between them. Per germline, CDR1 MGHRA and CDR2 YSYEKL. The CDR3 region has the DNA TGCGCCAGCAGCCAGACCCGGGGAAACACCATATATCTT. This encodes CASSQTRGNTIYL.

This clonotype has a count of ten or more. The rearrangement uses TRBV6-2 or TRBV6-3 and TRBJ2-5; 10 bases agree with TRBD2. The CDR3 runs 15 residues. With V trimmed by 7 bases and J by 2 bases, 7 bases remained unmatched. Germline loops: CDR1 MNHEY, CDR2 SVGEGT. DNA for the CDR3: TGTGCCAGCAACCTTCAACTAGCGGGACAAGAGACCCAGTACTTC. It encodes CASNLQLAGQETQYF.

This clonotype has just a few counts. V gene TRBV7-9 combines with J gene TRBJ1-2, with TRBD1 as a possible D gene (5 bases). The V gene's germline CDR1 is SEHNR and CDR2 FQNEAQ (reference sequence). Deletions cut 3 bases from V and 6 bases from J, with 8 bases between. The CDR3 contains 12 residues. CDR3 in DNA: TGTGCCAGCAGCTTCCTCAGGGATGGCTACACCTTC. Its protein product is CASSFLRDGYTF.

There are many counts of this clonotype. This chain connects TRBV12-3 or TRBV12-4 to TRBJ1-1, with 8 bases identical to TRBD1. The CDR3 has 17 residues. Trimming at V came to 6 bases and at J to 4 bases, leaving 16 bases not matched to a gene. The CDR3 DNA reads as TGTGCCAGCAGCCCCGACCGGACAGGGATCGGGACCACTGAAGCTTTCTTT. It specifies CASSPDRTGIGTTEAFF.

Worth noting for this clonotype: An end of the junction differs from the germline gene, which may be a read error. This chain connects TRBV5-1 to TRBJ2-1, with 10 nucleotides matching TRBD2. CDR1 is SGHRS, CDR2 YFSETQ, per germline. The CDR3 extends over 16 amino acids. DNA for the CDR3: TGCGCCAGCAGCCCTTCCGGGGCTAGCGGGAGCAATGAACAGTTCTTC. The encoded protein is CASSPSGASGSNEQFF.